These T cell receptor beta chains were read from a single sample in a study of blood T cells in healthy people across ages. TCRdb called the 5' RACE reads again in MiXCR, with one record for every CDR3 protein. Among about 1.8 million distinct CDR3 sequences listed, about 50% were seen once. Sample: blood. All receptors come from a woman in her 40s in good health. CDR3s include the opening cysteine and the closing phenylalanine or tryptophan. The order of the fields is D gene, V gene, J gene, CDR3 protein. D genes are given only for firm matches.

-	TRBV7-2	TRBJ1-2	CASSPWSDNYGYTF
TRBD2	TRBV4-2	TRBJ2-1	CASSRTSGGAENEQFF
-	TRBV4-3	TRBJ2-3	CASSQEQKSSTDTQYF
TRBD2	TRBV7-7	TRBJ2-1	CASSLATGLPDNEQFF
-	TRBV5-1	TRBJ1-1	CASSFTTGNTEAFF
-	TRBV4-3	TRBJ1-6	CASSQDGGESSPLHF
TRBD2	TRBV6-2/TRBV6-3	TRBJ2-1	CASNPLPLAGGPFYEQFF
-	TRBV4-3	TRBJ1-4	CASSHTDGELFF
-	TRBV13	TRBJ2-5	CASRYRDEETQYF
TRBD2	TRBV12-3/TRBV12-4	TRBJ2-3	CASSPSSGGSTDTQYF
-	TRBV16	TRBJ2-3	CASSQFGGSDTQYF
-	TRBV12-3/TRBV12-4	TRBJ1-2	CATESRNSNYGYTF
-	TRBV24-1	TRBJ1-2	CATSGGAYGYTF
TRBD1	TRBV4-1	TRBJ1-5	CASSNQGVDQPQHF
TRBD1	TRBV27	TRBJ1-2	CASSSPTGGMHYGYTF
-	TRBV5-1	TRBJ1-1	CASSLSGTPEAFF
-	TRBV2	TRBJ2-7	CASSTKGRGDYEQYF